This T cell receptor beta chain stems from a study of technical replicates of blood from several donors. TCRdb keeps only in-frame clones here, not all; method: immunoSEQ multiplex PCR. The sample lists around 80,000 clones; 75% to 90% were seen once. The clonotype comes from a human donor in good health. Sequencing was performed on T cells isolated from PBMCs.

For the CDR3, the DNA is TGTGCCAGCATGGGCGTGCCCAAAAACATTCAGTACTTC. It yields the protein CASMGVPKNIQYF. This chain connects TRBV2 to TRBJ2-4; D remains unclear. CDR3 size: 13 residues. In germline, CDR1 is SNHLY, CDR2 FYNNEI. V was pared by 7 bases and J by 2 bases, with 9 bases between.